This T cell receptor (beta chain) was captured in a study of blood T cell repertoires in COVID-19. Clones were sequenced by immunoSEQ multiplex PCR, and TCRdb holds only the in-frame ones, with some missing. The sample contains about 60,000 clones, 80% to 95% of which appear only once. CDR3 length equals 14 residues. V dropped 4 bases and J dropped 2 bases, with 11 bases sitting between them. Germline assignment: CDR1 WSHSY and CDR2 SAAADI. This sequence originates from a human donor with active COVID-19. The donor label of this sample is uncertain. The chain has TRBV10-2 and TRBJ2-5, with D possibly TRBD1 on 6 matching bases. Sequencing was performed on peripheral blood. For the CDR3, the DNA is TGCGCCAGCAGTGGCTACAGGGCTCAAGAGACCCAGTACTTC. Protein product: CASSGYRAQETQYF.